One sample yielded the 25 T cell receptor beta chains listed below, sequenced in a study of human T cells and chemical hapten exposure. Whole blood, unfractionated, served as the material for total RNA extraction. TCRdb reprocessed the 5' RACE reads via MiXCR and lists one record per CDR3 protein. The data show under 150,000 distinct CDR3 sequences, around a fifth seen once. The receptor source for this set is a human donor in good health.

The rearrangement links TRBV7-9 to TRBJ2-2, with 9 positions matching TRBD2. The CDR3 runs to 18 residues. Germline-derived CDR1 and CDR2 are SEHNR and FQNEAQ (reference sequence). V dropped 2 bases and J dropped 6; count of bases not matched to a gene: 13. CDR3 DNA sequence: TGTGCCAGCAGCTTAAGGCGGCGGGAGGGCCATTATGCCGGGGAGCTGTTTTTT. This gives the protein CASSLRRREGHYAGELFF.

This clonotype was seen only a few times. V usage is TRBV7-9 and J usage is TRBJ1-1; 7 bases are a match to TRBD1. CDR3 length: 17 amino acids. Germline V lookup: CDR1 SEHNR, CDR2 FQNEAQ (reference sequence). Unmatched junction bases numbered 18, after V lost 7 bases and J lost 4 bases. The CDR3 protein is CASNDRIRQGRATEAFF. The CDR3 DNA reads TGTGCCAGCAACGACAGGATCCGACAGGGTAGGGCCACTGAAGCTTTCTTT.

This clonotype was counted a few times. The rearrangement uses TRBV29-1 and TRBJ1-1, with 10 bases matching TRBD1. The J segment lost 0 bases and the V segment lost 7 bases, leaving 2 bases of the junction unmatched. The CDR3 totals 13 residues. Germline-derived CDR1 and CDR2 are SQVTM and ANQGSEA. The CDR3 spells CSAGQGLNTEAFF. For the CDR3, the DNA is TGCAGCGCGGGACAGGGGTTGAACACTGAAGCTTTCTTT.

This clonotype was found a few times. This chain uses TRBV18 with TRBJ1-2; D unclear. Per germline, CDR1 KGHSH and CDR2 LQKENI. V lost 3 bases and J 7 bases, leaving 21 bases between the germline ends. CDR3 length: 16 amino acids. CDR3 coding DNA: TGTGCCAGCTCACCCGCAAATAGGCCCCCGCTGGGTGGCTACACCTTC. It translates to CASSPANRPPLGGYTF.

This clonotype was recorded a few times. The chain is built from TRBV18 and TRBJ2-3; no clear D gene. The length of the CDR3 is 12 residues. The germline CDR1 and CDR2 sequences are KGHSH and LQKENI. Trimming left V 5 bases short and J 2 bases short, with 5 bases between. CDR3 residues: CASSYPTDTQYF. The CDR3 DNA reads as TGTGCCAGCTCATACCCCACAGATACGCAGTATTTT. Based on the CDR3 plus reference TRBV18 and TRBJ2-3, the full variable domain is NAGVMQNPRHLVRRRGQEARLRCSPMKGHSHVYWYRQLPEEGLKFMVYLQKENIIDESGMPKERFSAEFPKEGPSILRIQQVVRGDSAAYFCASSYPTDTQYFGPGTRLTVL.

This clonotype was counted a few times. The genes are TRBV28 and TRBJ2-7, with TRBD2 matching over 12 bases. The V gene end was trimmed by 6 bases and the J gene end by 2 bases; junction bases not matched to a gene: 8. Per the germline V gene, CDR1 is MDHEN and CDR2 is SYDVKM. This CDR3 region has 16 residues. CDR3: CASSGTSGLAPYEQYF. The DNA of the CDR3 is TGTGCCAGCAGCGGGACTAGCGGGCTGGCGCCCTACGAGCAGTACTTC. The full variable domain, completed using reference TRBV28 and TRBJ2-7, is DVKVTQSSRYLVKRTGEKVFLECVQDMDHENMFWYRQDPGLGLRLIYFSYDVKMKEKGDIPEGYSVSREKKERFSLILESASTNQTSMYLCASSGTSGLAPYEQYFGPGTRLTVT.

This clonotype was observed a few times. This sequence joins TRBV4-1 and TRBJ1-2, with no clear D. CDR1 is MGHRA and CDR2 is YSYEKL in the germline V gene. V lost 0 bases and J lost 2, with 10 bases in between. The CDR3 is made up of 15 amino acids. CDR3: CASSQDRSGNYGYTF. CDR3 bases: TGCGCCAGCAGCCAAGATCGGTCAGGCAACTATGGCTACACCTTC.

This clonotype appeared a few times. V gene TRBV29-1 combines with J gene TRBJ2-1; TRBD2 might be the D (6 bases). Trimming pared 4 bases from V and 4 bases from J, leaving 14 bases between. There are 14 residues in the CDR3. Germline V lookup: CDR1 SQVTM, CDR2 ANQGSEA. The CDR3: CSVVLRELYNEQFF. As DNA, the CDR3 is TGCAGCGTTGTGCTGCGGGAACTTTACAATGAGCAGTTCTTC.

The table lists this clonotype with a few counts. In DNA, the CDR3 is TGTGCCAGCAGCCCAAACCGGGGAAACACCATATATTTT. It yields the protein CASSPNRGNTIYF. The V gene is TRBV9, the J gene TRBJ1-3; D not certain. This CDR3 region has 13 residues. Germline values: CDR1 SGDLS, CDR2 YYNGEE. Between the trimmed V and J ends, which lost 4 bases and 4 bases, there was a span of 9 bases.

This clonotype was seen only a few times. V usage is TRBV21-1 and J usage is TRBJ2-5; TRBD1, the table's D call, was not compared with the DNA. TRBV21-1 is noted as a pseudogene. The CDR3 covers 17 residues. CDR3: CASSKDAPGGAKNAQYF. CDR3 in DNA: TGTGCCAGCAGCAAAGACGCTCCGGGGGGCGCAAAGAATGCCCAGTACTTC.

The chain carries TRBV2 and TRBJ1-4; TRBD1 is a possible D gene (6 bases). Trimming left V 9 bases short and J 12 bases short, with 17 bases between. The germline CDR1 and CDR2 sequences are SNHLY and FYNNEI. The CDR3 length is 12 residues. CDR3 in amino acids: CARQTEGGELFF. Here the CDR3 DNA reads TGTGCCAGACAAACGGAGGGGGGGGAACTGTTTTTT.

The genes are TRBV5-4 and TRBJ1-1; 9 bases match TRBD1. The CDR3 is 16 amino acids. CDR1 is SGHNT and CDR2 is YYREEE in the germline V gene (reference sequence). V shed 4 bases and J 5 bases; nucleotides not matched to a gene: 12. The CDR3 bases are TGTGCCAGCAGCCCGCGGGACAGGGTAGGCAGGACTGAAGCTTTCTTT. Protein sequence: CASSPRDRVGRTEAFF.

V and J are TRBV2 and TRBJ2-7; D is perhaps TRBD1 (6 bases). CDR3 size: 16 residues. V was pared by 3 bases and J by 0 bases, with 15 bases between. From germline, CDR1 is SNHLY and CDR2 FYNNEI. The CDR3 loop is CASSERSGQTSYEQYF. The CDR3 DNA reads as TGTGCCAGCAGTGAGCGTTCTGGACAGACCTCCTACGAGCAGTACTTC.

The chain is built from TRBV2 and TRBJ1-4; perhaps TRBD1 as D (6 bases). The CDR3 totals 12 residues. The V end was cut by 9 bases, the J end by 8 bases, with 13 bases between. Germline V lookup: CDR1 SNHLY, CDR2 FYNNEI. As DNA, the CDR3 is TGTGCCAGGGGCGGGGGCGACGAAAAACTGTTTTTT. As protein: CARGGGDEKLFF.

The genes are TRBV18 and TRBJ1-5, with 8 bases lining up with TRBD1. Germline loops: CDR1 KGHSH, CDR2 LQKENI. V dropped 4 bases and J dropped 10; count of bases not matched to a gene: 9. The CDR3 sequence is 14 residues long. CDR3 region: CASSLQDREGPQHF. The CDR3, as DNA: TGTGCCAGCTCACTACAGGACAGGGAAGGACCCCAGCATTTT.

The J gene is TRBJ1-1, the V gene TRBV12-3 or TRBV12-4; no firm D call. CDR3 length: 13 amino acids. Trimming shortened V by 6 bases and J by 3 bases, and 11 bases separated the two germline ends. CDR3 DNA: TGTGCCAGCAGAGTGAAAAGGGACACTGAAGCTTTCTTT. It translates to CASRVKRDTEAFF.

This chain uses TRBV24-1 with TRBJ2-2; no clear D. Germline CDR1 is KGHDR and CDR2 is SFDVKD. V dropped 4 bases and J dropped 6 bases, with 5 bases sitting between them. CDR3 length equals 12 residues. The CDR3 loop reads CATSDLAGELFF. As DNA, the CDR3 is TGTGCCACCAGTGACCTGGCCGGGGAGCTGTTTTTT.

There are a few counts of this clonotype. This chain joins TRBV10-3 and TRBJ2-3, with TRBD2 matching 11 bases. In germline, CDR1 is ENHRY, CDR2 SYGVKD. J was trimmed by 1 base and V by 7 bases; bases with no gene match: 7. The CDR3 has 16 residues. CDR3 sequence: CAIKAGTSGRTDTQYF. The CDR3 DNA follows: TGTGCCATCAAAGCAGGGACTAGCGGCCGCACAGATACGCAGTATTTT.

This clonotype came up a few times. The CDR3 is CAWIRGNTDTQYF. The CDR3, as DNA: TGTGCCTGGATCCGGGGGAACACAGATACGCAGTATTTT. V usage is TRBV30 and J usage is TRBJ2-3; possibly TRBD2 for D (6 bases). The ends were cut back, 4 bases at V and 2 bases at J, with 10 bases in the middle. The germline CDR1 and CDR2 sequences are GTSNPN and SVGIG (reference sequence). The CDR3 totals 13 residues.

The table lists this clonotype with a few counts. V usage is TRBV28 and J usage is TRBJ1-6; 8 bases map to TRBD1. The J segment lost 1 base and the V segment lost 2 bases, leaving 4 bases of the junction unmatched. This CDR3 region has 17 residues. In germline, CDR1 is MDHEN, CDR2 SYDVKM. This CDR3 is CASSLITGGSYNSPLHF. The CDR3 region has the DNA TGTGCCAGCAGTTTAATTACAGGGGGATCCTATAATTCACCCCTCCACTTT.

This clonotype has a handful of counts. The chain is built from TRBV7-9 and TRBJ1-2, with D possibly TRBD1 on 5 matching bases. Germline V lookup: CDR1 SEHNR, CDR2 FQNEAQ (reference sequence). The V and J ends lost 4 bases and 0 bases respectively, with 12 bases between them. This CDR3 has 15 amino acids. The DNA of the CDR3 is TGTGCCAGCAGCTATGGAGCGGGACCTAACTATGGCTACACCTTC. Amino acid sequence: CASSYGAGPNYGYTF.

The table lists this clonotype with a few counts. The chain is built from TRBV13 and TRBJ2-7, with D unresolved. V gave up 5 bases and J gave up 2 bases, with 16 bases separating them. Per the germline V gene, CDR1 is PRHDT and CDR2 is FYEKMQ (reference sequence). This CDR3 has 15 amino acids. CDR3 sequence (DNA): TGTGCCAGCAGCCTTGACACCTCCCCGACCTACGAGCAGTACTTC. It codes for CASSLDTSPTYEQYF. The entire variable domain, with the rest obtained from reference TRBV13 and TRBJ2-7, is as follows: AAGVIQSPRHLIKEKRETATLKCYPIPRHDTVYWYQQGPGQDPQFLISFYEKMQSDKGSIPDRFSAQQFSDYHSELNMSSLELGDSALYFCASSLDTSPTYEQYFGPGTRLTVT.

V is TRBV5-1 and J is TRBJ2-7; D unclear. The CDR3 spans 14 residues. The V and J ends lost 0 bases and 3 bases respectively, with 10 bases between them. Germline lookup yields CDR1 SGHRS and CDR2 YFSETQ. CDR3 protein: CASSLGRINYEQYF. CDR3 nucleotides: TGCGCCAGCAGCTTGGGACGGATCAACTACGAGCAGTACTTC.

This chain links TRBV20-1 with TRBJ2-7, with 7 bases that match TRBD1. The CDR3 is made up of 12 amino acids. Germline CDR1 is DFQATT and CDR2 is SNEGSKA (reference sequence). V lost 6 bases to trimming and J lost 7 bases; unmatched junction nucleotides: 9. The CDR3 region has the DNA TGCAGTGCGGACAGGTCTACCGGTGAGCAGTACTTC. Amino acids: CSADRSTGEQYF.

This clonotype appeared a few times. V gene TRBV28 combines with J gene TRBJ1-2; D gene uncertain. Germline loops: CDR1 MDHEN, CDR2 SYDVKM. The CDR3 consists of 13 residues. V was clipped by 6 bases and J by 8 bases, with 16 bases between them. CDR3 sequence (DNA): TGTGCCAGCAGCCGATCGGACCTCCCAGGCTACACCTTC. Translating it yields CASSRSDLPGYTF.